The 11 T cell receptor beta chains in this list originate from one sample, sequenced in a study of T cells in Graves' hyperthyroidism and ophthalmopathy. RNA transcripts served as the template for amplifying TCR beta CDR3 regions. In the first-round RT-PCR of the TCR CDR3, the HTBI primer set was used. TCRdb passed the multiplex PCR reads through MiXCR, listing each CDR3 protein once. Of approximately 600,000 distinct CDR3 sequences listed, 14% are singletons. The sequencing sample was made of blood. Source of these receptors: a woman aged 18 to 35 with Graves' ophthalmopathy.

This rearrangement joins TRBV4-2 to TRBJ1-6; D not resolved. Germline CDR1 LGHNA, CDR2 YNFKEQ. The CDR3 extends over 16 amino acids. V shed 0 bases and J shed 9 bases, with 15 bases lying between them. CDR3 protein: CASSQDGLPVSSPLHF. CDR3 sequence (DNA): TGTGCCAGCAGCCAAGATGGTTTGCCCGTCAGTTCACCCCTCCACTTT.

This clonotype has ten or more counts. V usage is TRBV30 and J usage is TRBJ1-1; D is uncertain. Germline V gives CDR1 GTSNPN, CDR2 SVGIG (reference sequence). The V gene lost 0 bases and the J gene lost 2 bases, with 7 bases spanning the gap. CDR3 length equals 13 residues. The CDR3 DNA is TGTGCCTGGAGTGTATCGGTCAACACTGAAGCTTTCTTT. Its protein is CAWSVSVNTEAFF.

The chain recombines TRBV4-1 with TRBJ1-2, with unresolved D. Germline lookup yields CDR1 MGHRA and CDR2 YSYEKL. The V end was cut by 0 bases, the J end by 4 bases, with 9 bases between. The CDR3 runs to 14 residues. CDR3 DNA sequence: TGCGCCAGCAGCCAAGAGGGAACTGGCTATGGCTACACCTTC. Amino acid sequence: CASSQEGTGYGYTF.

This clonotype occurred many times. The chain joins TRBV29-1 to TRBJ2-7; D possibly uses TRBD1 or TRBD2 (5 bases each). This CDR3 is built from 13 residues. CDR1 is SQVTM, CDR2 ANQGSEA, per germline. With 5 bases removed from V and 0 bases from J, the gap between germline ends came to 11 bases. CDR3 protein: CSVRGGSSYEQYF. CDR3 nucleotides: TGCAGCGTTCGGGGCGGTAGCTCCTACGAGCAGTACTTC.

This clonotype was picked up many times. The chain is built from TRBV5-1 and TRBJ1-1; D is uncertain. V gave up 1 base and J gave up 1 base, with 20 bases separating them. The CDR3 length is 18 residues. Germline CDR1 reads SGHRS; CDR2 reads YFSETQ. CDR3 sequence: CASSLQPGVSIKNTEAFF. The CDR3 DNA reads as TGCGCCAGCAGCTTGCAGCCCGGAGTCTCAATAAAGAACACTGAAGCTTTCTTT.

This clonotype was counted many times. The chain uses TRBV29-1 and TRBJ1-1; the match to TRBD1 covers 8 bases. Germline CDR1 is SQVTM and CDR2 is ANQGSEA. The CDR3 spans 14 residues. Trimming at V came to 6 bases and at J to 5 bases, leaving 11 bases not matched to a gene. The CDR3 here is CSVSTGARNTEAFF. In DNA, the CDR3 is TGCAGCGTGTCGACAGGGGCTCGGAATACTGAAGCTTTCTTT.

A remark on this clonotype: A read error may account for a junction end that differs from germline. CDR3 sequence (DNA): TGTGTCAGCAGCTTAACCCCGACCGGGGAGCTGTTTTTT. Amino acid sequence: CVSSLTPTGELFF. The V gene is TRBV11-2, the J gene TRBJ2-2; D remains unclear. This CDR3 is 13 amino acids long. CDR1 SGHAT and CDR2 FQNNGV come from the germline V gene.

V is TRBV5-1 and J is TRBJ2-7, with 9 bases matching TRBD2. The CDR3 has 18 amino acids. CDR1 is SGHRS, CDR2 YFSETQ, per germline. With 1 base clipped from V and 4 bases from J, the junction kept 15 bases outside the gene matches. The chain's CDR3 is CASSLTFRSGRIPYEQYF. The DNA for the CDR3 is TGCGCCAGCAGCTTGACATTCAGAAGCGGGAGGATACCGTACGAGCAGTACTTC.

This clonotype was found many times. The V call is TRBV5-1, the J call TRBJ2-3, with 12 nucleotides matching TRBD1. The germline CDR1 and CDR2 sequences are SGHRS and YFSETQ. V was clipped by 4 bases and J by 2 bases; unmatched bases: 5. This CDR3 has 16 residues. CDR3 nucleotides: TGCGCCAGCAGCGTCGGGACAGGGGGCCTCACAGATACGCAGTATTTT. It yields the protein CASSVGTGGLTDTQYF.

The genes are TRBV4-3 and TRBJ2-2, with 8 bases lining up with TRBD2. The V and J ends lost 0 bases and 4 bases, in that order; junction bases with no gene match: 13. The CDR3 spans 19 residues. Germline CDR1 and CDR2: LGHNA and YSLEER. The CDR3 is CASSQDPPGLGVGTGELFF. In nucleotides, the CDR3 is TGCGCCAGCAGCCAAGATCCGCCGGGACTAGGCGTCGGCACCGGGGAGCTGTTTTTT.

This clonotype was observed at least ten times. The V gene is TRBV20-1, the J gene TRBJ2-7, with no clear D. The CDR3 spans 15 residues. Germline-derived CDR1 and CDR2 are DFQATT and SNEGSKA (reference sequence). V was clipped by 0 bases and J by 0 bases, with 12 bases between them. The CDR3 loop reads CSAREPSRGSYEQYF. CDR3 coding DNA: TGCAGTGCTAGAGAACCCTCACGAGGCTCCTACGAGCAGTACTTC.